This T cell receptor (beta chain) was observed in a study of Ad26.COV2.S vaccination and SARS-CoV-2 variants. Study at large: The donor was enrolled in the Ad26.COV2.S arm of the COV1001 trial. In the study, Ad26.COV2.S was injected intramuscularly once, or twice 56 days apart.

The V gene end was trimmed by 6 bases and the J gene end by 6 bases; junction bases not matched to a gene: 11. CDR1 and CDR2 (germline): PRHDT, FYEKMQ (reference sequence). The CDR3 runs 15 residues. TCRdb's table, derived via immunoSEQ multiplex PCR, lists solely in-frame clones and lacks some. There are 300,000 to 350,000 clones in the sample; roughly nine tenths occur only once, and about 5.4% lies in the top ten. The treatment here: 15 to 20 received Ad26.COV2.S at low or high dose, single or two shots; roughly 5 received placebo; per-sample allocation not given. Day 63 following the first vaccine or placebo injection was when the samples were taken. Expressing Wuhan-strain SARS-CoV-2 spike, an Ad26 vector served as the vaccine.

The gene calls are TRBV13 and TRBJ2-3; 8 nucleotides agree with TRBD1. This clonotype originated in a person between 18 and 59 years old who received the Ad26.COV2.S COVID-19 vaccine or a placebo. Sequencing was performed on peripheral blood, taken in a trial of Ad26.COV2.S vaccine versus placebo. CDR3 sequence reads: CASSPGTGLGDTQYF. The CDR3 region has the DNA TGTGCCAGCAGTCCCGGGACAGGCTTAGGGGATACGCAGTATTTT.